These 14 T cell receptor beta chains originate from one sample sequenced in a study of OX40 agonist ivuxolimab in advanced cancers. Here immunoSEQ multiplex PCR was the method, and the copy in TCRdb shows in-frame clones only, minus some. The repertoire holds about 46,000 clones, with more than 80% as singletons. The input for sequencing was CD4+ or CD8+ T cells sorted from blood, taken in a trial of the OX40 agonist ivuxolimab. Receptors originate from an adult with an advanced solid tumor such as melanoma, head and neck, liver or kidney cancer.

The rearrangement links TRBV7-9 to TRBJ2-2; D not resolved. V dropped 8 bases and J dropped 5 bases, with 15 bases sitting between them. The CDR3 contains 14 residues. Germline CDR1 and CDR2: SEHNR and FQNEAQ (reference sequence). The CDR3 protein is CASSVGYGTGELFF. The CDR3 DNA sequence: TGTGCCAGCTCGGTGGGGTACGGAACCGGGGAGCTGTTTTTT. The complete variable domain, with remaining parts taken from reference TRBV7-9 and TRBJ2-2, reads DTGVSQNPRHKITKRGQNVTFRCDPISEHNRLYWYRQTLGQGPEFLTYFQNEAQLEKSRLLSDRFSAERPKGSFSTLEIQRTEQGDSAMYLCASSVGYGTGELFFGEGSRLTVL.

Only one count was recorded for this clone. This chain connects TRBV6-5 to TRBJ1-5, with 8 bases fitting TRBD1. The CDR3 has 14 amino acids. V lost 6 bases to trimming and J lost 4 bases; unmatched junction nucleotides: 5. The V gene's germline CDR1 is MNHEY and CDR2 SVGAGI. CDR3 nucleotide sequence: TGTGCCAGCAGACGGACAGGGAGAAATCAGCCCCAGCATTTT. This translates into CASRRTGRNQPQHF.

The chain recombines TRBV6-6 with TRBJ2-2, with D possibly TRBD1 on 5 matching bases. This CDR3 is built from 12 residues. Trimming shortened V by 6 bases and J by 7 bases, and 9 bases separated the two germline ends. Germline values: CDR1 MNHNY, CDR2 SVGAGI (reference sequence). Here the CDR3 DNA reads TGTGCCAGCAGGGCACAGGTCGGGGAGCTGTTTTTT. Its translation is CASRAQVGELFF.

Here the CDR3 reads CSAAAYEQYF. CDR3 sequence (DNA): TGCAGTGCGGCAGCCTACGAGCAGTACTTC. The chain uses TRBV20-1 and TRBJ2-7; no clear D. Germline-derived CDR1 and CDR2 are DFQATT and SNEGSKA (reference sequence). The CDR3 has 10 amino acids. Trimming took 6 bases from V and 2 from J, leaving 5 bases between them.

V is TRBV27 and J is TRBJ2-2; 7 nucleotides align to TRBD2. The junction had 6 bases not matched to a gene; V was cut back by 6 bases and J by 5 bases. CDR3 length equals 14 residues. Looked up from germline, CDR1 is MNHEY and CDR2 is SMNVEV (reference sequence). CDR3 protein: CASRLGGGTGELFF. CDR3 sequence (DNA): TGTGCCAGCAGGCTAGGCGGGGGTACCGGGGAGCTGTTTTTT.

The chain uses TRBV15 and TRBJ1-1; 9 bases fit TRBD1. Germline CDR1 LNHNV, CDR2 YYDKDF (reference sequence). Losses at the gene ends were 11 bases for V and 4 bases for J; bases not matched to a gene: 8. The CDR3 totals 13 residues. The CDR3 region is CASGQGFPTEAFF. The CDR3 coding sequence is TGTGCCTCGGGACAGGGATTCCCCACTGAAGCTTTCTTT.

In this sample, this clone turned up once. The DNA for the CDR3 is TGTGCCAGCAGTCCTGGATCCTACAATGAGCAGTTCTTC. Its translation is CASSPGSYNEQFF. V is TRBV27 and J is TRBJ2-1, with D unclear. Germline CDR1 reads MNHEY; CDR2 reads SMNVEV (reference sequence). This CDR3 comprises 13 residues. Between the trimmed V and J ends, which lost 5 bases and 1 base, there was a span of 6 bases.

Here the CDR3 reads CASGFRDRGHEQYF. The DNA of the CDR3 is TGTGCTAGTGGTTTTAGGGACAGGGGCCACGAGCAGTACTTC. The V and J genes are TRBV12-5 and TRBJ2-7; TRBD1 aligns across 10 bases. With 3 bases clipped from V and 5 bases from J, the junction kept 4 bases outside the gene matches. Germline V gene lookup returns CDR1 LGHNT and CDR2 FRNRAP. This CDR3 has 14 amino acids. Drawing the rest from reference TRBV12-5 and TRBJ2-7, the complete variable domain is DARVTQTPRHKVTEMGQEVTMRCQPILGHNTVFWYRQTMMQGLELLAYFRNRAPLDDSGMPKDRFSAEMPDATLATLKIQPSEPRDSAVYFCASGFRDRGHEQYFGPGTRLTVT.

The gene calls are TRBV10-3 and TRBJ1-1; possibly TRBD1 for D (5 bases). V dropped 5 bases and J dropped 7 bases, with 14 bases sitting between them. Germline V gene data show CDR1 as ENHRY and CDR2 as SYGVKD. The CDR3 length is 13 residues. In DNA form, the CDR3 reads TGTGCCATCAGTTTGGGGCCGAGCCGTGAAGCTTTCTTT. Amino acids: CAISLGPSREAFF.

V is TRBV11-3 and J is TRBJ1-2; no definite D call. The CDR3 runs to 16 residues. Germline CDR1 SGHNT, CDR2 YENEEA. The V end was cut by 4 bases, the J end by 2 bases, with 17 bases between. Here the CDR3 reads CASSYYMTVGNYGYTF. The CDR3 coding sequence is TGTGCCAGCAGCTACTACATGACTGTGGGGAACTATGGCTACACCTTC.

This chain links TRBV4-1 with TRBJ2-1; D might be TRBD2 (5 bases). This CDR3 region has 16 residues. The germline gives CDR1 MGHRA, CDR2 YSYEKL. Trimming left V 2 bases short and J 4 bases short, with 15 bases between. The CDR3 spells CASSQLRVPLYNEQFF. The CDR3 DNA follows: TGCGCCAGCAGCCAACTGCGGGTCCCCTTATACAATGAGCAGTTCTTC.

The chain joins TRBV10-3 to TRBJ2-3; TRBD2 aligns across 8 bases. Germline trimming cut 11 bases from V and 0 bases from J; bases unmatched to any gene: 10. Per the germline V gene, CDR1 is ENHRY and CDR2 is SYGVKD. The CDR3 is 15 residues long. CDR3 coding DNA: TGTGCCTCCAGCGGGAGTCGGATGAGCACAGATACGCAGTATTTT. Its translation: CASSGSRMSTDTQYF.

The chain links TRBV9 to TRBJ2-7; TRBD1 matches at 8 bases. Germline V gene data show CDR1 as SGDLS and CDR2 as YYNGEE. This CDR3 is built from 16 residues. V lost 0 bases and J lost 6; bases outside the gene matches: 11. The CDR3 is CASSVAQAGGTAEQYF. The DNA for the CDR3 is TGTGCCAGCAGCGTAGCTCAGGCAGGGGGCACCGCCGAGCAGTACTTC.

V and J are TRBV7-6 and TRBJ2-7; the D call may be TRBD1 or TRBD2 (5 bases each). Germline V CDR1 and CDR2: SGHVS, FNYEAQ. The CDR3 is made up of 14 amino acids. V was trimmed by 5 bases and J by 6 bases, leaving 17 bases between them. CDR3 DNA sequence: TGTGCCAGCAGCCCAGCCTTCGGGGCTCGCGAGCAGTACTTC. Its protein product is CASSPAFGAREQYF.